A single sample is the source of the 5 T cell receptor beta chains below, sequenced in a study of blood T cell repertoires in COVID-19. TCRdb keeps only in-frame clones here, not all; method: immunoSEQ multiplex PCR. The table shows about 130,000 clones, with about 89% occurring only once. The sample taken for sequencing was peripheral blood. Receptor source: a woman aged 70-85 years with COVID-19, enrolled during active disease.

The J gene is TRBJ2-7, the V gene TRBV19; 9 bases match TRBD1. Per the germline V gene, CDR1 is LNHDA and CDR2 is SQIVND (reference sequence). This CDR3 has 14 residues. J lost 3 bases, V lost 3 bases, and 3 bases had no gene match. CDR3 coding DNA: TGTGCCAGTAGTATGGGGGACAGGGACTACGAGCAGTACTTC. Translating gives CASSMGDRDYEQYF.

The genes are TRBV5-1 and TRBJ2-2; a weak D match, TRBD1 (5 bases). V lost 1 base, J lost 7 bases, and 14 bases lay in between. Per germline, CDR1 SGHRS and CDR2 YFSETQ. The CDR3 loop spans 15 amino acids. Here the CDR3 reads CASSLLGQGSGELFF. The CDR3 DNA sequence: TGCGCCAGCAGCTTGTTAGGGCAGGGAAGCGGGGAGCTGTTTTTT.

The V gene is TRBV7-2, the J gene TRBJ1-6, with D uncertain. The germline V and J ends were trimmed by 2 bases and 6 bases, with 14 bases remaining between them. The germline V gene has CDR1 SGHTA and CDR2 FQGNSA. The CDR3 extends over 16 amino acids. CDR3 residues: CASSLNPPATNSPLHF. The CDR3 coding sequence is TGTGCCAGCAGCTTAAATCCGCCAGCGACTAATTCACCCCTCCACTTT.

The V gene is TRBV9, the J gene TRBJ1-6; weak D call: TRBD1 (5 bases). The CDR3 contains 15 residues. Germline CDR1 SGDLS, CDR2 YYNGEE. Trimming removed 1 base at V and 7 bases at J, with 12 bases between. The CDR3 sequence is CASSVSQGGNSPLHF. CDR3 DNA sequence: TGTGCCAGCAGCGTAAGCCAGGGTGGGAATTCACCCCTCCACTTT.

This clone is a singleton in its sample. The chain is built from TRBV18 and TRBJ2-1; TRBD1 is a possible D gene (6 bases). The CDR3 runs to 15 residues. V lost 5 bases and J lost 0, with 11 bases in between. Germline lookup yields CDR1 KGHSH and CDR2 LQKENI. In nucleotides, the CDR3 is TGTGCCAGCTCAGGACAGTTGAGCTCCTACAATGAGCAGTTCTTC. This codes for CASSGQLSSYNEQFF. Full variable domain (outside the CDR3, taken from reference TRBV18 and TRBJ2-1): NAGVMQNPRHLVRRRGQEARLRCSPMKGHSHVYWYRQLPEEGLKFMVYLQKENIIDESGMPKERFSAEFPKEGPSILRIQQVVRGDSAAYFCASSGQLSSYNEQFFGPGTRLTVL.